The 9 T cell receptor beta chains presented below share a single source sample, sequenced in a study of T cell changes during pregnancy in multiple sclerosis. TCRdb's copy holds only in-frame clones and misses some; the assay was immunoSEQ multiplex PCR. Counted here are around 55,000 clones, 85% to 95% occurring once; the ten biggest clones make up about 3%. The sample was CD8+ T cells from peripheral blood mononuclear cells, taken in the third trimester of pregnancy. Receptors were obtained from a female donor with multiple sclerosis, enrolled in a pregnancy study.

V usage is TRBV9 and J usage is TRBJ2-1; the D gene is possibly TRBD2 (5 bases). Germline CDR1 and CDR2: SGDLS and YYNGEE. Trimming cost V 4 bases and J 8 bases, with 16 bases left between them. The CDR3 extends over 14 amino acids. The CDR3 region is CASSSYGDSDEQFF. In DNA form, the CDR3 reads TGTGCCAGCAGCTCCTATGGGGATAGCGATGAGCAGTTCTTC.

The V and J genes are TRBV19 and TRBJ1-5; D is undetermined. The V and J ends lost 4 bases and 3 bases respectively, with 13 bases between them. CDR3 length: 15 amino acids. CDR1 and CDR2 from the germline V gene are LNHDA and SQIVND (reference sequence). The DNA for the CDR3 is TGTGCCAGTAGTACTCTAACAGATTCCAATCAGCCCCAGCATTTT. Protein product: CASSTLTDSNQPQHF. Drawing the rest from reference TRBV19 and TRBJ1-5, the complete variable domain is DGGITQSPKYLFRKEGQNVTLSCEQNLNHDAMYWYRQDPGQGLRLIYYSQIVNDFQKGDIAEGYSVSREKKESFPLTVTSAQKNPTAFYLCASSTLTDSNQPQHFGDGTRLSIL.

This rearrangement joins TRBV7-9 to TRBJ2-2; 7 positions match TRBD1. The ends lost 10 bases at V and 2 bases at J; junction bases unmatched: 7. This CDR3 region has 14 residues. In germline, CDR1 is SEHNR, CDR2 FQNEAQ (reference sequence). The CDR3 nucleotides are TGTGCCATACACAGGGGAGAAAACACCGGGGAGCTGTTTTTT. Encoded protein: CAIHRGENTGELFF.

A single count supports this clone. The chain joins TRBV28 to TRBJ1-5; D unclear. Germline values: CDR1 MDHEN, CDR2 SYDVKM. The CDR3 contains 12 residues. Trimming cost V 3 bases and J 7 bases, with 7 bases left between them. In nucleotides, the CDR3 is TGTGCCAGCAGTTTCGGGGAACAGCCCCAGCATTTT. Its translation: CASSFGEQPQHF.

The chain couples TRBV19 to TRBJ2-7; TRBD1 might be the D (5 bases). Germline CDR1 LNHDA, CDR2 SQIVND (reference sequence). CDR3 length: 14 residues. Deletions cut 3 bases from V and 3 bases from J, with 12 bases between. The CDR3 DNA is TGTGCCAGTAGTATGATGGTCCAGGGCTACGAGCAGTACTTC. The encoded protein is CASSMMVQGYEQYF.

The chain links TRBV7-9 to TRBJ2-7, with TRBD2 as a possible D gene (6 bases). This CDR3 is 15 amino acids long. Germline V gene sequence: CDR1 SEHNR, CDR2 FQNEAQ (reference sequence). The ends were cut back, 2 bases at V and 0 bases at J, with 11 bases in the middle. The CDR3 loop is CASSLRDSPSYEQYF. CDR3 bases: TGTGCCAGCAGCTTACGGGACTCACCCTCCTACGAGCAGTACTTC.

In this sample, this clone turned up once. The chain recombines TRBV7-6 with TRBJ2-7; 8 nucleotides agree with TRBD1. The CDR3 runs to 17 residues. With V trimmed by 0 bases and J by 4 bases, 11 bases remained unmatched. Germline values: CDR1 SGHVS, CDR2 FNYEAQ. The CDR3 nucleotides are TGTGCCAGCAGCTTAGCCGAACCGGACAGGGAGGTTTACGAGCAGTACTTC. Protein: CASSLAEPDREVYEQYF.

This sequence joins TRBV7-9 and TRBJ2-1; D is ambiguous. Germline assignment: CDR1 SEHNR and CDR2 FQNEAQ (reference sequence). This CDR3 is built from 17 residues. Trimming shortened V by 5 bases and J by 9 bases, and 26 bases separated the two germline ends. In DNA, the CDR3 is TGTGCCAGCAGCCTTATTTCGGGTACCCTCCCTAGGTTTGAGCAGTTCTTC. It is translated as CASSLISGTLPRFEQFF.

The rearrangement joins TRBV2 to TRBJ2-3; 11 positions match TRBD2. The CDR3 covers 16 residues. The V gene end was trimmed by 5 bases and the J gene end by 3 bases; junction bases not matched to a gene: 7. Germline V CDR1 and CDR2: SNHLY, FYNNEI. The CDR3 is CASSYGVAGGTDTQYF. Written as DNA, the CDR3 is TGTGCCAGCAGTTATGGGGTAGCGGGGGGGACAGATACGCAGTATTTT.